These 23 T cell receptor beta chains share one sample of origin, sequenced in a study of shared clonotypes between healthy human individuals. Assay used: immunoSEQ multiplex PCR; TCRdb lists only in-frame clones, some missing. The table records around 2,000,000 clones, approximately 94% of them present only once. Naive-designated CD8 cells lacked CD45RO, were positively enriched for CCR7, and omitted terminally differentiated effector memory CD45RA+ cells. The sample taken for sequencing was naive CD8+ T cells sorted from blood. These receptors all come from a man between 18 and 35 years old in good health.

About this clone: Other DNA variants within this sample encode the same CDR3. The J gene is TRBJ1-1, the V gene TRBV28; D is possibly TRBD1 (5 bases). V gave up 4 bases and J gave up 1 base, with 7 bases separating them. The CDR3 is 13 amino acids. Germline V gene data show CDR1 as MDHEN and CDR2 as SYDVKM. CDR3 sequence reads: CASSSTANTEAFF. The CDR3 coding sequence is TGTGCCAGCAGTTCGACAGCGAACACTGAAGCTTTCTTT.

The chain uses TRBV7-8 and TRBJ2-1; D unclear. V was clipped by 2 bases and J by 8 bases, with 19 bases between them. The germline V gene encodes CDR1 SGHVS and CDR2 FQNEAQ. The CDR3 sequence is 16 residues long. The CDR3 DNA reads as TGTGCCAGCAGCTTAACGAATACGTTCGTTATCGATGAGCAGTTCTTC. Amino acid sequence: CASSLTNTFVIDEQFF.

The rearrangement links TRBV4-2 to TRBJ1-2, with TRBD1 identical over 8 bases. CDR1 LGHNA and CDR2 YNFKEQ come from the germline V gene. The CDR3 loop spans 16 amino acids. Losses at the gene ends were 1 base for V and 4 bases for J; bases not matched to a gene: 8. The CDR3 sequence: CASSQVYQGALYGYTF. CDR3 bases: TGTGCCAGCAGCCAAGTCTATCAGGGGGCTCTCTATGGCTACACCTTC.

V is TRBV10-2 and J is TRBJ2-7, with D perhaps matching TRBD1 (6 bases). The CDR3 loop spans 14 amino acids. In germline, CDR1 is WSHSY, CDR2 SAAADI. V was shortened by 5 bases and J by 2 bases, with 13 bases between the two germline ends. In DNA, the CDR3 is TGCGCCAGCAGTAGGGACACGAGTCCCTACGAGCAGTACTTC. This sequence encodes CASSRDTSPYEQYF.

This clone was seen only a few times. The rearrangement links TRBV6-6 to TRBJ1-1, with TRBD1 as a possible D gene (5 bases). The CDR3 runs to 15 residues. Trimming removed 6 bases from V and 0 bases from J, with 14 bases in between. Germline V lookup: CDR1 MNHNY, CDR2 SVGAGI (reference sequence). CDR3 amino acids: CASRSAGPLNTEAFF. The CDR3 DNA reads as TGTGCCAGCAGATCGGCGGGACCGTTGAACACTGAAGCTTTCTTT.

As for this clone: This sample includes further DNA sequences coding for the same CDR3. The CDR3 protein is CASSDRRLNTEAFF. CDR3 coding DNA: TGTGCCAGCAGTGACCGACGACTGAACACTGAAGCTTTCTTT. This chain links TRBV25-1 with TRBJ1-1; D unresolved. CDR3 length: 14 amino acids. With 3 bases removed from V and 0 bases from J, the gap between germline ends came to 8 bases. Per germline, CDR1 MGHDK and CDR2 SYGVNS. Variable domain in full (rest from reference TRBV25-1 and TRBJ1-1): EADIYQTPRYLVIGTGKKITLECSQTMGHDKMYWYQQDPGMELHLIHYSYGVNSTEKGDLSSESTVSRIRTEHFPLTLESARPSHTSQYLCASSDRRLNTEAFFGQGTRLTVV.

The CDR3 region has the DNA TGTGCCAGTAGTATTCTAGGAAGGGTAGCTTTCTTT. Amino acids: CASSILGRVAFF. The chain is built from TRBV19 and TRBJ1-1; no definite D call. The germline V gene encodes CDR1 LNHDA and CDR2 SQIVND (reference sequence). The CDR3 sequence is 12 residues long. V was shortened by 3 bases and J by 10 bases, with 12 bases between the two germline ends.

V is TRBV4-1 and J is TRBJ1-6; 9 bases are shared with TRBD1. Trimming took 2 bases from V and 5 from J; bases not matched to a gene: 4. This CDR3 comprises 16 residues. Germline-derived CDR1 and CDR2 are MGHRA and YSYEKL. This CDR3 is CASSQTQGANNSPLHF. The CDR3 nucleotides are TGCGCCAGCAGCCAAACACAGGGGGCCAATAATTCACCCCTCCACTTT.

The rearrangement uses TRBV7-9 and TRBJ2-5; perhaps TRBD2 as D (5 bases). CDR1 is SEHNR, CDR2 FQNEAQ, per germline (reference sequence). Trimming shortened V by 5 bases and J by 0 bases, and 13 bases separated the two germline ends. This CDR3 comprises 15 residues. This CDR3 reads CASSPAAAYQETQYF. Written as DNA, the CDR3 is TGTGCCAGCAGCCCCGCAGCGGCATACCAAGAGACCCAGTACTTC.

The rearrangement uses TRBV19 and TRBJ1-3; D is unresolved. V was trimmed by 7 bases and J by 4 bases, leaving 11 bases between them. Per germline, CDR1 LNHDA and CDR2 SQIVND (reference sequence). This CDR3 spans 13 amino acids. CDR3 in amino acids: CASKDRGGNTIYF. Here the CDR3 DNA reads TGTGCCAGTAAAGATCGAGGGGGAAACACCATATATTTT.

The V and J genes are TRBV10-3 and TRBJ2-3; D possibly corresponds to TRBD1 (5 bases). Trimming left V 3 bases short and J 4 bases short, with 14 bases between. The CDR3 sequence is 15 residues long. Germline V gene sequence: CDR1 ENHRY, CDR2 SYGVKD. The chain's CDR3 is CAISDVQGKADTQYF. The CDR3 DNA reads TGTGCCATCAGTGACGTGCAGGGTAAGGCAGATACGCAGTATTTT.

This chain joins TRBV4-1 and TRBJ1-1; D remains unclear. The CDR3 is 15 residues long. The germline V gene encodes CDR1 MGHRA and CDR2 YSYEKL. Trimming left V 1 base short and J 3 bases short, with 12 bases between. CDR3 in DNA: TGCGCCAGCAGCCAAGGCAACCGCGCCGACACTGAAGCTTTCTTT. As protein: CASSQGNRADTEAFF.

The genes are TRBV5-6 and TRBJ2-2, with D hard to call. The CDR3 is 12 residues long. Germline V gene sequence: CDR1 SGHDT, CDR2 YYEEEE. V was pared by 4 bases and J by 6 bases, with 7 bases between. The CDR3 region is CASSPGAGELFF. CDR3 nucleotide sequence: TGTGCCAGCAGCCCTGGGGCCGGGGAGCTGTTTTTT.

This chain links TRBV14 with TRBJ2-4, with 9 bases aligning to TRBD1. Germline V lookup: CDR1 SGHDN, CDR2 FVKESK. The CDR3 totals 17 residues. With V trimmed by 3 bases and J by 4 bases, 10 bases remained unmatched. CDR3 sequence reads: CASSHRDREDGKNIQYF. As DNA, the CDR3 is TGTGCCAGCAGCCACAGGGACAGGGAGGACGGGAAAAACATTCAGTACTTC.

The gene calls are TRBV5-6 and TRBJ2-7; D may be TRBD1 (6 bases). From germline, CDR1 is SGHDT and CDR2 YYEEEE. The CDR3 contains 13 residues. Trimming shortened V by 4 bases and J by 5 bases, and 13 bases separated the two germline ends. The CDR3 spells CASSPWGHDEQYF. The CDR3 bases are TGTGCCAGCAGCCCGTGGGGACACGACGAGCAGTACTTC.

CDR3: CASSLAGTGYEQYF. CDR3 nucleotides: TGTGCCAGCAGCTTGGCCGGTACCGGCTACGAGCAGTACTTC. V gene TRBV5-4 combines with J gene TRBJ2-7; D remains ambiguous. The germline CDR1 and CDR2 sequences are SGHNT and YYREEE (reference sequence). The V and J ends lost 0 bases and 3 bases respectively, with 10 bases between them. The CDR3 contains 14 residues.

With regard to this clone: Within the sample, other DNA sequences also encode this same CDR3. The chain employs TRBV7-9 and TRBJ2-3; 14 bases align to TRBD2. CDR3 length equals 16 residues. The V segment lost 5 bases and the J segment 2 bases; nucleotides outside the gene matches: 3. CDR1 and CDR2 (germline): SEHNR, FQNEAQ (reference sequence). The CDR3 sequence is CASSPGLAGATDTQYF. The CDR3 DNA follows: TGTGCCAGCAGCCCGGGACTAGCGGGGGCCACAGATACGCAGTATTTT.

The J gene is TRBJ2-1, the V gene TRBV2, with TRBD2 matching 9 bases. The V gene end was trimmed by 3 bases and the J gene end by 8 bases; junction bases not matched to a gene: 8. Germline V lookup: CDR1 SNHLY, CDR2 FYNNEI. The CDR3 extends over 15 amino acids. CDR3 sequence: CASSDPSGTQDEQFF. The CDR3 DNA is TGTGCCAGCAGTGACCCTAGCGGGACACAAGATGAGCAGTTCTTC.

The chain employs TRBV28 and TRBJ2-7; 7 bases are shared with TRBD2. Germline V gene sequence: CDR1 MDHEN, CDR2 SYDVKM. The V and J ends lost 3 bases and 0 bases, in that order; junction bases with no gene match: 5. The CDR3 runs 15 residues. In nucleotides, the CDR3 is TGTGCCAGCAGTTTCCGGGGGGATAGCTCCTACGAGCAGTACTTC. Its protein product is CASSFRGDSSYEQYF.

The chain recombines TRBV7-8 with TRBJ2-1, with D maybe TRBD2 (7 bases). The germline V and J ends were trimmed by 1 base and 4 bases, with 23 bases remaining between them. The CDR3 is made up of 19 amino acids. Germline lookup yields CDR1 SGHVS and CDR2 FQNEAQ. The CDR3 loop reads CASSLGQGPTSPQYNEQFF. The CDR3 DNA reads TGTGCCAGCAGCTTAGGGCAGGGGCCGACTAGCCCGCAATACAATGAGCAGTTCTTC. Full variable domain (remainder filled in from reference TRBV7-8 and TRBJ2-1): GAGVSQSPRYKVAKRGQDVALRCDPISGHVSLFWYQQALGQGPEFLTYFQNEAQLDKSGLPSDRFFAERPEGSVSTLKIQRTQQEDSAVYLCASSLGQGPTSPQYNEQFFGPGTRLTVL.

The CDR3 DNA reads TGTGCCAGCAGTTTGCGACAGGTTGGAAACACCATATATTTT. Translating gives CASSLRQVGNTIYF. The chain combines TRBV28 with TRBJ1-3, with TRBD1 as a possible D gene (6 bases). CDR3 length: 14 amino acids. CDR1 MDHEN and CDR2 SYDVKM come from the germline V gene. Trimming pared 3 bases from V and 3 bases from J, leaving 9 bases between.

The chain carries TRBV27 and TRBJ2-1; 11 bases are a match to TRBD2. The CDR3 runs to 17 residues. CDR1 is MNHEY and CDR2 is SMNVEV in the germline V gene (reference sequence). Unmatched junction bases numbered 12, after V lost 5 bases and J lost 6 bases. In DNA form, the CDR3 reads TGTGCCAGCAGTGCACGACCGCTAGCGGGAGGATTCAATGAGCAGTTCTTC. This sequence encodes CASSARPLAGGFNEQFF.

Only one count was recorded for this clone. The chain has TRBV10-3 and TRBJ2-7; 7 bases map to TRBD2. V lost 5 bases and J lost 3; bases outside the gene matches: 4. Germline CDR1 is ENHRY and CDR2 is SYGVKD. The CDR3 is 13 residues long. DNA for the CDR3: TGTGCCATCAGTCCCGGGGGGTTCTACGAGCAGTACTTC. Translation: CAISPGGFYEQYF.